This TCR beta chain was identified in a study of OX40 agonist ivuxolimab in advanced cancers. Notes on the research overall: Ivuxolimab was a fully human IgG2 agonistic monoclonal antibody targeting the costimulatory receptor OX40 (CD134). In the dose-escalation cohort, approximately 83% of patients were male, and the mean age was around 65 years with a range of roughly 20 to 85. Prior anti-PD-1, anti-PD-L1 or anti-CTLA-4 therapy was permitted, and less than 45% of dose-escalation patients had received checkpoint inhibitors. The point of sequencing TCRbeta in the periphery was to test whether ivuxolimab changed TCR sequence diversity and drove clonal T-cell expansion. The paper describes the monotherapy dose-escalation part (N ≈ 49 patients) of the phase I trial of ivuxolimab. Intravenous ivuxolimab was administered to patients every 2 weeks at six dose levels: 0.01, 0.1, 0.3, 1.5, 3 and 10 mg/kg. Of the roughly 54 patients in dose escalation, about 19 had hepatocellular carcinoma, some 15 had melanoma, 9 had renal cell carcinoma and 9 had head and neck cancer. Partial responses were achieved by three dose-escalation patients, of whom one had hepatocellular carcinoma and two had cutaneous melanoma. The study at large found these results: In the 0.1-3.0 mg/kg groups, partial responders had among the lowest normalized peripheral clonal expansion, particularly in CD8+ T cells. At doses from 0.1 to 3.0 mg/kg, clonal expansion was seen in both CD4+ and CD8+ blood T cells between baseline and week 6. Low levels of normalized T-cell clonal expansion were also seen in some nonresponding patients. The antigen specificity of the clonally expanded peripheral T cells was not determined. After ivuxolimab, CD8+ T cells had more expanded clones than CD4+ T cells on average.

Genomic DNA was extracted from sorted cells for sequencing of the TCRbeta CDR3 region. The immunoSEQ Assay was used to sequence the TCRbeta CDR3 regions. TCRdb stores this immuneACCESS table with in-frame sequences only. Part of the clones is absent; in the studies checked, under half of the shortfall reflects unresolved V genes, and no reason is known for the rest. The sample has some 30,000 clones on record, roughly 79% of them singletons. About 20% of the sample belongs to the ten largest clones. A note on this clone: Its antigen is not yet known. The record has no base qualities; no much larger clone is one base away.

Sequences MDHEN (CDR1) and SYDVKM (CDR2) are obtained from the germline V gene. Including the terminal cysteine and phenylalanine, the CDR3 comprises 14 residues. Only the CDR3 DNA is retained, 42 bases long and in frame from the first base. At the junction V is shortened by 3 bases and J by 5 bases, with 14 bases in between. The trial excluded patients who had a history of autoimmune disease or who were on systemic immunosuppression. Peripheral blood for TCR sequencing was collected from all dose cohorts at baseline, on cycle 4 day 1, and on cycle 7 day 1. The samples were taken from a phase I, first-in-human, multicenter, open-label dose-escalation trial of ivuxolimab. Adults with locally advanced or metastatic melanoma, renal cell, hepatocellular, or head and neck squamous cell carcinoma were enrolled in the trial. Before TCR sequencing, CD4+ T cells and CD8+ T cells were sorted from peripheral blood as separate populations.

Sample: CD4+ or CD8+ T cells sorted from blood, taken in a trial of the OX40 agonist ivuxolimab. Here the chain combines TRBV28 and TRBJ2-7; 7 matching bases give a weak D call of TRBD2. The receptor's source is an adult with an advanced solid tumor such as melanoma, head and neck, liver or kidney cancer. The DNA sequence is TGTGCCAGCAGTTTGGCGGGGGCGACCAACGAGCAGTACTTC. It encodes CASSLAGATNEQYF.